A selection of T cell receptor beta chains follows, all from one sample in a study of glioma-infiltrating T cells. TCRdb re-derived calls from the multiplex PCR reads in MiXCR, one entry per CDR3 protein. Of 400,000 or so distinct CDR3 sequences listed, roughly 41% were seen once; the top ten hold around 12%. The sample was glioma tissue, nonneoplastic brain tissue, or PBMCs (not recorded which). The receptors were sampled from a human donor with low-grade glioma or glioblastoma, undergoing nonglioma brain surgery, or in good health (not recorded which). Each CDR3 is given with its conserved first and last residue. D genes are given only for firm matches. Part of the rows lack a size; the others show once, few, many or a class for expanded clones.

abundance	d_gene	v_gene	j_gene	CDR3nt	CDR3aa
-	TRBD1	TRBV12-3/TRBV12-4	TRBJ2-7	TGTGCCAGCAGTCCTGGGGACAGTCTCCTCTCCTACGAGCAGTACTTC	CASSPGDSLLSYEQYF
many	TRBD1	TRBV27	TRBJ2-7	TGTGCCAGCAGTGCCCGACAGGGAGAGGGCTACGAGCAGTACTTC	CASSARQGEGYEQYF
few	-	TRBV20-1	TRBJ1-1	TGCAGTGCGGTTGGAGGGTCCTGGGCTTTCTTT	CSAVGGSWAFF
few	-	TRBV18	TRBJ1-2	TGTGCCAGCTCACCGGACATAGCTAACTATGGCTACACCTTC	CASSPDIANYGYTF
few	-	TRBV4-3	TRBJ2-7	TGCGCCAGCAGCCAAGATTTCCCGGGTGTTGCCTACGAGCAGTACTTC	CASSQDFPGVAYEQYF
-	TRBD2	TRBV20-1	TRBJ2-7	TGCAGTGCTAGAGCTAGCGGGAGAGGAACGGACGAGCAGTACTTC	CSARASGRGTDEQYF
-	TRBD2	TRBV10-3	TRBJ2-5	TGTGCCATCAGTGAGGGGGGGGGACTAGCGGACCAAGAGACCCAGTACTTC	CAISEGGGLADQETQYF
-	-	TRBV20-1	TRBJ2-3	TGCAGTGCTACCAGGGAGGAGAGCACAGATACGCAGTATTTT	CSATREESTDTQYF
-	TRBD2	TRBV7-2	TRBJ2-1	TGTGCCAGCAGCCCGGACGCAAGCGGGAGGATGAATGAGCAGTTCTTC	CASSPDASGRMNEQFF
-	TRBD1	TRBV25-1	TRBJ1-4	TGTGCCAGCAGTGCCCAGGGACAGGGGGCCTATAATGAAAAACTGTTTTTT	CASSAQGQGAYNEKLFF
-	-	TRBV7-3	TRBJ2-3	TGTGCCAGCAGCCGGGCCCCCAGCACAGATACGCAGTATTTT	CASSRAPSTDTQYF
-	TRBD2	TRBV25-1	TRBJ2-7	TGTGCTTCCCCTAGCGGGAGAGTCTGCCCCTACGAGCAGCACTTC	CASPSGRVCPYEQHF
-	TRBD1	TRBV4-1	TRBJ1-1	TGCGCCAGCAGTCCGCCCCTACGGAGGGGGCCGGACACTGAAGCTTTCTTT	CASSPPLRRGPDTEAFF
few	TRBD2	TRBV11-2	TRBJ2-3	TGTGCCAGCAGCTTAGTGGCGGGAGGAAGCACAGATACGCAGTATTTT	CASSLVAGGSTDTQYF
-	-	TRBV19	TRBJ1-5	TGTGCCAGTAGTACAAGTCAATCCGTTTTGGGTCAGCCCCAGCATTTT	CASSTSQSVLGQPQHF
few	-	TRBV20-1	TRBJ2-1	TGCAGTGCTCCCCGAACAGGGTACTTTGAGCAGTTCTTC	CSAPRTGYFEQFF
few	-	TRBV28	TRBJ1-5	TGTGCCAGCAGGGGGGGAAGCGATCAGCCCCAGCATTTT	CASRGGSDQPQHF
few	TRBD1	TRBV20-1	TRBJ1-1	TGCAGTGCTAGAGGACAGGGGGCGATCCCGAACACTGAAGCTTTCTTT	CSARGQGAIPNTEAFF
-	-	TRBV11-2	TRBJ1-1	TGTGCCAGCAGCTTAGTGAGTATAAGGCGATTGTACACTGAAGCTTTCTTT	CASSLVSIRRLYTEAFF
few	-	TRBV20-1	TRBJ2-2	TGCAGTGCTAGAGATAGGAGGGGAGGCGGGGAGCTGTTTTTT	CSARDRRGGGELFF
-	TRBD2	TRBV20-1	TRBJ2-3	TGCAGTGCTTTTAGCGGGAGACCGGCAGATACGCAGTATTTT	CSAFSGRPADTQYF
-	TRBD1	TRBV19	TRBJ1-1	TGTGCCAGTACTCCGGGACAGGGGAGTACTGAAGCTTTCTTT	CASTPGQGSTEAFF